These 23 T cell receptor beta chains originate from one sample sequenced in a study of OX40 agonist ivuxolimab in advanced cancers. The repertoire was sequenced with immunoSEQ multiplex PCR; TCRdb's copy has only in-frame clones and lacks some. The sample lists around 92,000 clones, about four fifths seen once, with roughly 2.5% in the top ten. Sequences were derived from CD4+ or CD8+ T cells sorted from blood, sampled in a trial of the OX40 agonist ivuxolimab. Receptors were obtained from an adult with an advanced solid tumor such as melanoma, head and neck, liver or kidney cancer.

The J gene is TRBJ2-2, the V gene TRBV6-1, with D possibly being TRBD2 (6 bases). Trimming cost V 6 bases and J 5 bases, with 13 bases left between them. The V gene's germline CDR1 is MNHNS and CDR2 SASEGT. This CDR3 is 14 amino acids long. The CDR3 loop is CASRGLPRTGELFF. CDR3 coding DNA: TGTGCCAGCAGGGGACTCCCGCGGACCGGGGAGCTGTTTTTT.

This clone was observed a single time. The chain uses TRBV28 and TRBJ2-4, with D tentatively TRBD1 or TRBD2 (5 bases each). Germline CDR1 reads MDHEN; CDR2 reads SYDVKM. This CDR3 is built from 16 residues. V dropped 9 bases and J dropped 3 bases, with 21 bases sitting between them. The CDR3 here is CASTSGPLGDKNIQYF. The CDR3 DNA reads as TGTGCCAGTACCTCAGGGCCCCTGGGGGACAAAAACATTCAGTACTTC.

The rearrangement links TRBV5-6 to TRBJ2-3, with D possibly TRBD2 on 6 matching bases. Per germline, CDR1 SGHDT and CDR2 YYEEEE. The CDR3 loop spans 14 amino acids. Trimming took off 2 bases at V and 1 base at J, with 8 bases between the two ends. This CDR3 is CASSFPGGTDTQYF. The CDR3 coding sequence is TGTGCCAGCAGCTTTCCGGGGGGCACAGATACGCAGTATTTT.

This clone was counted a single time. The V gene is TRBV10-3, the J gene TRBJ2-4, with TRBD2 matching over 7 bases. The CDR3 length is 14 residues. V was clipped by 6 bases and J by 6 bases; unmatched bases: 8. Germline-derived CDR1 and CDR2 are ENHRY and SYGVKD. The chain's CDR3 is CAIREGLDSNIQYF. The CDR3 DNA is TGTGCCATCAGGGAAGGACTAGATTCAAACATTCAGTACTTC.

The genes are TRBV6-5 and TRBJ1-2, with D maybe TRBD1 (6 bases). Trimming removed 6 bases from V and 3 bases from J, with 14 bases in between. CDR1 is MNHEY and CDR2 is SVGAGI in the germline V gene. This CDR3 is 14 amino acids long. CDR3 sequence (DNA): TGTGCCAGCAGCCCAGGGGAGCTGTACTATGGCTACACCTTC. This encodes CASSPGELYYGYTF.

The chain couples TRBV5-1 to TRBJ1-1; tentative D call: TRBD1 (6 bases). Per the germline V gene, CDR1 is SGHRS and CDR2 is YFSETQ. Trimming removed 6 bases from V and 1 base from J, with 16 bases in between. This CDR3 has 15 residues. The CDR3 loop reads CASTREDRENTEAFF. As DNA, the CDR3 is TGCGCCAGCACAAGAGAGGACAGAGAGAACACTGAAGCTTTCTTT.

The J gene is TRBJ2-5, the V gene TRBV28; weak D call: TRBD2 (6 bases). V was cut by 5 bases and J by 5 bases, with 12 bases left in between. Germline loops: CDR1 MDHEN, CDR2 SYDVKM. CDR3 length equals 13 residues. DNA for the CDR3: TGTGCCAGCAGTGGCGGGGCCGGTGAGACCCAGTACTTC. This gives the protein CASSGGAGETQYF.

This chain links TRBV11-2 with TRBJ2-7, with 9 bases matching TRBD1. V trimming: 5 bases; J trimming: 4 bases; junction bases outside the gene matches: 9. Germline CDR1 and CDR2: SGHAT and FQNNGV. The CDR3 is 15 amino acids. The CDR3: CASSPRPGQGYEQYF. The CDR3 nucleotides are TGTGCCAGCAGCCCACGCCCGGGACAGGGATACGAGCAGTACTTC.

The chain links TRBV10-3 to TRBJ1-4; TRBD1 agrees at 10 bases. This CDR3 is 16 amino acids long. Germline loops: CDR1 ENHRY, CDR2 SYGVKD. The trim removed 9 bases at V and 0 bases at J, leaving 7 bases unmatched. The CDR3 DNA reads TGTGCCATTTCACCGGGACAGGGGACAACTAATGAAAAACTGTTTTTT. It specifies CAISPGQGTTNEKLFF.

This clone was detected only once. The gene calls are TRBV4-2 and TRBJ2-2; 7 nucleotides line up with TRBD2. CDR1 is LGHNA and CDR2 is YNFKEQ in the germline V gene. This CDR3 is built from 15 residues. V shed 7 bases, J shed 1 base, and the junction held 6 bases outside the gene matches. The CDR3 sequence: CASTSSGMNTGELFF. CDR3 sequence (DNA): TGTGCCAGCACTTCCAGCGGGATGAACACCGGGGAGCTGTTTTTT.

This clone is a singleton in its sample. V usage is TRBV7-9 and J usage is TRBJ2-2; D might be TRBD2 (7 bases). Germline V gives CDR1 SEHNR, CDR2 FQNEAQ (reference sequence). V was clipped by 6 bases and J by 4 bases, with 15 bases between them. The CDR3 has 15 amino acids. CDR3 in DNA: TGTGCCAGCAGATTAACGGGGGGCGTCACCGGGGAGCTGTTTTTT. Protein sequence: CASRLTGGVTGELFF.

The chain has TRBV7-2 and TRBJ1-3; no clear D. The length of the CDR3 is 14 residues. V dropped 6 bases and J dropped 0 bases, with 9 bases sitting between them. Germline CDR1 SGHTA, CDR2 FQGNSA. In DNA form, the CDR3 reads TGTGCCAGCAGTCTCTCACCCTCTGGAAACACCATATATTTT. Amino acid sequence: CASSLSPSGNTIYF.

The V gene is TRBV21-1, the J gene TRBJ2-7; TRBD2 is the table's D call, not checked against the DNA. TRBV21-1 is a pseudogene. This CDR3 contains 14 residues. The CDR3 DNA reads TGTGCCAGCAGCAAAGAAAACCGGGTCTACGAGCAGTACTTC. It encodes CASSKENRVYEQYF.

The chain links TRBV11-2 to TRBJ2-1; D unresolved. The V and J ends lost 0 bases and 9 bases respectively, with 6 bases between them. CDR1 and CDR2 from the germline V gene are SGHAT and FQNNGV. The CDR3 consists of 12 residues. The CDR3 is CASSLERFEQFF. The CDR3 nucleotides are TGTGCCAGCAGCTTAGAGAGGTTTGAGCAGTTCTTC.

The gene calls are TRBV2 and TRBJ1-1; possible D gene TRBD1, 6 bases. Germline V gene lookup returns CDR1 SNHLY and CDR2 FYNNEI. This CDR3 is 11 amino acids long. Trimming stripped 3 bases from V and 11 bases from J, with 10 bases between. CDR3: CASSDQGPAFF. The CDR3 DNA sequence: TGTGCCAGCAGTGATCAGGGGCCGGCTTTCTTT.

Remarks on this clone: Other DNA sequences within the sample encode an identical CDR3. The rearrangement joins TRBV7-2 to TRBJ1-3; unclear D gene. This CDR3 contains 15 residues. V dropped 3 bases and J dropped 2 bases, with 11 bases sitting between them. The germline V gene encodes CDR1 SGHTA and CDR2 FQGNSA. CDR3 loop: CASSFVLGPGNTIYF. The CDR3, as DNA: TGTGCCAGCAGCTTCGTACTTGGACCTGGAAACACCATATATTTT.

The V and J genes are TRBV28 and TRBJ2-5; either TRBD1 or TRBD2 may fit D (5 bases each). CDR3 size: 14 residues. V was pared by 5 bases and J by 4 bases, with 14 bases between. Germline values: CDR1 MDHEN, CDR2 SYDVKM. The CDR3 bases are TGTGCCAGCAGTGCGGACCTTGGGGGAGAGACCCAGTACTTC. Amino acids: CASSADLGGETQYF.

CDR3 region: CASSIGSWTEAFF. The CDR3 coding sequence is TGTGCCAGTAGTATTGGGTCGTGGACTGAAGCTTTCTTT. The rearrangement links TRBV19 to TRBJ1-1, with no clear D. Germline V gene lookup returns CDR1 LNHDA and CDR2 SQIVND (reference sequence). V dropped 3 bases and J dropped 5 bases, with 10 bases sitting between them. The CDR3 loop spans 13 amino acids.

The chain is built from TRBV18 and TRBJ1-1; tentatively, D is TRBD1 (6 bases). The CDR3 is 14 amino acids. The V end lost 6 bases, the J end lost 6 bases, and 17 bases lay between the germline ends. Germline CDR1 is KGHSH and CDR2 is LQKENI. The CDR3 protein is CASSANTGASEAFF. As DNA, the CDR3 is TGTGCCAGCTCGGCCAACACGGGGGCTTCTGAAGCTTTCTTT.

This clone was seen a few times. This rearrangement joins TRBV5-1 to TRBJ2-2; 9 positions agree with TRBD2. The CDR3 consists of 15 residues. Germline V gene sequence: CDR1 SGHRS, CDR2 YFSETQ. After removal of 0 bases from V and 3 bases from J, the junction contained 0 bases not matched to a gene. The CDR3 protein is CASSLASGDTGELFF. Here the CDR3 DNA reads TGCGCCAGCAGCTTGGCTAGCGGGGACACCGGGGAGCTGTTTTTT.

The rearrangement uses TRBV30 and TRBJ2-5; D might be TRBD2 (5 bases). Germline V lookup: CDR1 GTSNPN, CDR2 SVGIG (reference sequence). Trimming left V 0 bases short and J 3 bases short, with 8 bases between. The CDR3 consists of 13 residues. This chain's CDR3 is CAWSVRGEETQYF. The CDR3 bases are TGTGCCTGGAGTGTACGGGGAGAAGAGACCCAGTACTTC.

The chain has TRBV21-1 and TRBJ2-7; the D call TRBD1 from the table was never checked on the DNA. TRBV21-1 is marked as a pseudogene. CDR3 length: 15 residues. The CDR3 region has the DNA TGTGCCAGCAGCGTCCACGGGGGACAGGGATGGGAGCAGTACGTC. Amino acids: CASSVHGGQGWEQYV.

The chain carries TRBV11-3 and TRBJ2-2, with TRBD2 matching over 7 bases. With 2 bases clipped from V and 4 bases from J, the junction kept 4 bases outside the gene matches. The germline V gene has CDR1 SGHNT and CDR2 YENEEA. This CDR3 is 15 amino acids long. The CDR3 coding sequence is TGTGCCAGCAGCTTAAGCGGGGCTAGCACCGGGGAGCTGTTTTTT. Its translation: CASSLSGASTGELFF.